This T cell receptor (beta chain) was recovered during a study of a mutant IDH1 vaccine in newly diagnosed glioma. For the study at large: The patients received vaccinations eight times, in weeks 1, 3, 5, 7, 11, 15, 19 and 23. Onset of vaccination occurred 4-6 weeks following radiotherapy alone, or with temozolomide cycles. Study-wide findings and caveats: Top peripheral T cell clonotype shifts appeared unrelated to pseudoprogression.

As to this clone: Its matching antigen is unknown.

Regarding time point: week 11, during vaccination. The investigators gave 300 ug of mutant IDH1 20-mer peptide in each vaccine dose, together with topical imiquimod. Profiling relied on immunoSEQ multiplex PCR, and the TCRdb table lists in-frame clones only, not all of them. Found here are tens of thousands of clones, approximately 84% of them singletons; the top ten hold around 3.5%. V lost 5 bases to trimming and J lost 6 bases, with 13 bases between them. Germline lookup yields CDR1 SGHTA and CDR2 FQGNSA. The length of the CDR3 is 13 residues. This chain joins TRBV7-2 and TRBJ1-2, with a tentative D call TRBD1 (5 bases). The receptor comes from a man under 40 with glioma. The starting material was PBMCs, obtained from a glioma patient whose treatment included an IDH1 peptide vaccine. CDR3 bases: TGTGCCAGCAGCACTAGACCCAGGGATGGCTACACCTTC. Encoded protein: CASSTRPRDGYTF.